The T cell receptor (beta chain) described here comes from a study of shared clonotypes between healthy human individuals. Study context: Donors had three CD4 naive, three CD4 memory, two CD8 naive and one CD8 memory plate apiece. Study-wide results and caveats: Despite large depth, sorted-subset datasets appeared incompletely sequenced. Clonotype sharing among donors was thought likely to change with sequencing depth.

TCRdb's table, derived via immunoSEQ multiplex PCR, lists solely in-frame clones and lacks some. The sample holds approximately 2.5 million clones; roughly 92% are singletons and the top ten take roughly 0.13%. V gave up 5 bases and J gave up 6 bases, with 21 bases separating them. The CDR3 runs 16 residues. Germline CDR1 is SGHTA and CDR2 is FQGNSA. A note on this clone: Its specificity is unknown.

CD4+ cells underwent separation, giving CD45RA+ naive and CD45RA-negative memory subsets. The specimen was naive CD4+ T cells sorted from blood. Noted subset: CD45RA+ positively selected. The TCR originated in a man aged 18 to 30 in good health. This sequence joins TRBV7-2 and TRBJ2-3; TRBD1 is a possible D gene (6 bases). Here the CDR3 reads CASSPPTGIGLDTQYF. For the CDR3, the DNA is TGTGCCAGCAGCCCTCCTACAGGGATTGGATTGGATACGCAGTATTTT.